This T cell receptor (beta chain) is drawn from a study of shared clonotypes between healthy human individuals. Study results and caveats: Rarefaction showed that sequencing of sorted subsets was incomplete (despite large depth). In general, naive subsets displayed greater estimated richness than memory subsets did.

At a deep level, the assay was run. Here immunoSEQ multiplex PCR was the method, and the copy in TCRdb shows in-frame clones only, minus some. The table lists 1 million to 1.2 million clones, roughly 80% of them singletons. J gave up 1 base and V 1 base, and 14 bases lay outside the gene matches. The CDR3 runs 20 residues. Germline V gives CDR1 MGHRA, CDR2 YSYEKL. This clone was observed a handful of times. The antigen is undetermined. This rearrangement joins TRBV4-1 to TRBJ1-5, with 9 bases fitting TRBD1. The specimen sequenced was memory CD4+ T cells from PBMCs. Subset given: CD45RA-negative fraction. This clonotype was obtained from a man between 18 and 35 years old in good health. Some clones in this sample may be carry-over from other donors' samples. CDR3 protein: CASSQGFRDRASRSNQPQHF. CDR3 DNA: TGCGCCAGCAGCCAAGGTTTCCGGGACAGGGCATCGAGGAGCAATCAGCCCCAGCATTTT.